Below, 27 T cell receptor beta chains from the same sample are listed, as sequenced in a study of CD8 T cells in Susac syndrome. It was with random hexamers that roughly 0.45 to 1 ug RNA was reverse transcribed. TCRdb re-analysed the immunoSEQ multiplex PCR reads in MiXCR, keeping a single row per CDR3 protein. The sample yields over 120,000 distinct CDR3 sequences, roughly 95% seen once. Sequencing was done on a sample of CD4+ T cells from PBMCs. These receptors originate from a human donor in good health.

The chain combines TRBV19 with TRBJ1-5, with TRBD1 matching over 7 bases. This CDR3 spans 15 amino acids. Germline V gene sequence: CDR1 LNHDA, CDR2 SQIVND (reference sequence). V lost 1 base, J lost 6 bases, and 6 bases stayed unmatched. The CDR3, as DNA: TGTGCCAGTAGTATAGTGGGACAGTATTCTCAGCCCCAGCATTTT. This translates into CASSIVGQYSQPQHF.

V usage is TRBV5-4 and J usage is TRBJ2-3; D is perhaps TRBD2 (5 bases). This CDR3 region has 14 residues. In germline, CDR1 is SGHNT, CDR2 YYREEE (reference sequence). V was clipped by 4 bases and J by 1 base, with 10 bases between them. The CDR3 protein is CASSPGSGTDTQYF. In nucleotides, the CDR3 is TGTGCCAGCAGCCCGGGGTCCGGCACAGATACGCAGTATTTT.

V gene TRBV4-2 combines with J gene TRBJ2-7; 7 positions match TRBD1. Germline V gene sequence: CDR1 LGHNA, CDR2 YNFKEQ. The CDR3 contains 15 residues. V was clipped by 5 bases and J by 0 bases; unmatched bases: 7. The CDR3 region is CASSGLTGSSYEQYF. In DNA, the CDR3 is TGTGCCAGCAGCGGGTTGACAGGGAGCTCCTACGAGCAGTACTTC.

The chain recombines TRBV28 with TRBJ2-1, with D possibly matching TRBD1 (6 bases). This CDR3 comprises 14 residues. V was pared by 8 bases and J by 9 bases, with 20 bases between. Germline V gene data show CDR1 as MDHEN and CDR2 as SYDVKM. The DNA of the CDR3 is TGTGCCAGCTGCTCCCCGGGACACCCCGGTGAGCAGTTCTTC. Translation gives CASCSPGHPGEQFF.

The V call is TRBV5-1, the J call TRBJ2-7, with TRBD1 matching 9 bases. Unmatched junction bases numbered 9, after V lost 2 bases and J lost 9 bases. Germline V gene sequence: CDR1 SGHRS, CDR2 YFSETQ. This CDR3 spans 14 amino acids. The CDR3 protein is CASSFGTGLHGQYF. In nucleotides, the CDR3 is TGCGCCAGCAGCTTTGGGACAGGGCTACATGGGCAGTACTTC. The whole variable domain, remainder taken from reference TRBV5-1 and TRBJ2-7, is KAGVTQTPRYLIKTRGQQVTLSCSPISGHRSVSWYQQTPGQGLQFLFEYFSETQRNKGNFPGRFSGRQFSNSRSEMNVSTLELGDSALYLCASSFGTGLHGQYFGPGTRLTVT.

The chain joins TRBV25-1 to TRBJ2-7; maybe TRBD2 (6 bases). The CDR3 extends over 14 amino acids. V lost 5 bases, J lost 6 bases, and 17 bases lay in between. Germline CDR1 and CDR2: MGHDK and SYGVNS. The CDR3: CASSWAGMGGEQYF. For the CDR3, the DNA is TGTGCCAGCAGTTGGGCGGGTATGGGAGGCGAGCAGTACTTC.

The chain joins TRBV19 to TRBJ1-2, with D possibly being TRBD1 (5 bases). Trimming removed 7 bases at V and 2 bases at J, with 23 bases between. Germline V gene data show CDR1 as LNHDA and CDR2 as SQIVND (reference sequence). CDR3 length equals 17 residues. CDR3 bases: TGTGCCAGTAACCTCGGGTGGGGACCTAAGACGAACTATGGCTACACCTTC. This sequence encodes CASNLGWGPKTNYGYTF.

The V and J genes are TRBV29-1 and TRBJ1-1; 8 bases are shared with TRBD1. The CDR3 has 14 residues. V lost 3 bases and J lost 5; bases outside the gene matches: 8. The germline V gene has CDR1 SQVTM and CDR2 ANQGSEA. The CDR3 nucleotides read TGCAGCGTTGACAATTGGCAGGGGGCAACTGAAGCTTTCTTT. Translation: CSVDNWQGATEAFF.

CDR3 in amino acids: CASSFGQSNSPLHF. In DNA, the CDR3 is TGTGCCAGCAGTTTCGGACAGAGTAATTCACCCCTCCACTTT. V usage is TRBV6-1 and J usage is TRBJ1-6, with a weak D call TRBD1 (6 bases). The germline V gene has CDR1 MNHNS and CDR2 SASEGT. V dropped 5 bases and J dropped 6 bases, with 11 bases sitting between them. The CDR3 loop spans 14 amino acids.

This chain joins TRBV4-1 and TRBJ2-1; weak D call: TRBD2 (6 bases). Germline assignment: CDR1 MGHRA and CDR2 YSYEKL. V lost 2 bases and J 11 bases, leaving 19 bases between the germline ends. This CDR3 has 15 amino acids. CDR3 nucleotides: TGCGCCAGCAGCCAACCTACAATGGTGCGGGATCAGCAGTTCTTC. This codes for CASSQPTMVRDQQFF.

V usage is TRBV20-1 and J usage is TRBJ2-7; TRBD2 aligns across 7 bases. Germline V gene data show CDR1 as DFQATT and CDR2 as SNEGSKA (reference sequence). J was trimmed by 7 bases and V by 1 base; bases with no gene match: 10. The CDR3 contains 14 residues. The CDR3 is CSARVPSGGREQYF. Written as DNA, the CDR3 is TGCAGTGCTAGAGTACCTAGCGGAGGTAGAGAGCAGTACTTC.

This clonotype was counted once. In DNA, the CDR3 is TGTGCCAGCTCACCCCAGGGGTTAGGTGAAGCTTTCTTT. Translated, it gives CASSPQGLGEAFF. The chain couples TRBV18 to TRBJ1-1; perhaps TRBD1 as D (6 bases). V gave up 3 bases and J gave up 7 bases, with 12 bases separating them. The germline V gene encodes CDR1 KGHSH and CDR2 LQKENI. This CDR3 is 13 amino acids long. Complete variable domain (other parts from reference TRBV18 and TRBJ1-1): NAGVMQNPRHLVRRRGQEARLRCSPMKGHSHVYWYRQLPEEGLKFMVYLQKENIIDESGMPKERFSAEFPKEGPSILRIQQVVRGDSAAYFCASSPQGLGEAFFGQGTRLTVV.

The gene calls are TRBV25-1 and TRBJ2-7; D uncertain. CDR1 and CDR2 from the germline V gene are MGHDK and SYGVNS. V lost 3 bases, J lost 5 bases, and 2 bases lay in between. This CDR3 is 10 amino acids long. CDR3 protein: CASSENEQYF. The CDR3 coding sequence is TGTGCCAGCAGTGAGAACGAGCAGTACTTC.

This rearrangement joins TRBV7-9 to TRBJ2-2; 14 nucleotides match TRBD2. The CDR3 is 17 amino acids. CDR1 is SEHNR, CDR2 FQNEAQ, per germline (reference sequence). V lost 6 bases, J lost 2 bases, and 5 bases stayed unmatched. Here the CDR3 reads CASRGTSGSANTGELFF. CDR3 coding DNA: TGTGCCAGCAGGGGGACTAGCGGGAGTGCTAACACCGGGGAGCTGTTTTTT.

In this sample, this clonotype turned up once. CDR3 nucleotide sequence: TGCAGCGTCGAGGGGCAGGGGCGGGGGGGCATGAACACTGAAGCTTTCTTT. Translation gives CSVEGQGRGGMNTEAFF. This chain links TRBV29-1 with TRBJ1-1; possible D gene TRBD1, 6 bases. The CDR3 consists of 17 residues. V was pared by 6 bases and J by 0 bases, with 23 bases between. The germline V gene has CDR1 SQVTM and CDR2 ANQGSEA. Full variable domain (rest looked up from reference TRBV29-1 and TRBJ1-1): SAVISQKPSRDICQRGTSLTIQCQVDSQVTMMFWYRQQPGQSLTLIATANQGSEATYESGFVIDKFPISRPNLTFSTLTVSNMSPEDSSIYLCSVEGQGRGGMNTEAFFGQGTRLTVV.

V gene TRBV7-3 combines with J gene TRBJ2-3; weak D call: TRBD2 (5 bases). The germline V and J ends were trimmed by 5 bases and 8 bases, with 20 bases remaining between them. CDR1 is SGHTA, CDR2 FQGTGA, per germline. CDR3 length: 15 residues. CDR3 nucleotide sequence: TGTGCCAGCAGCCCCTCATCAACTAGATCGAGTACGCAGTATTTT. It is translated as CASSPSSTRSSTQYF.

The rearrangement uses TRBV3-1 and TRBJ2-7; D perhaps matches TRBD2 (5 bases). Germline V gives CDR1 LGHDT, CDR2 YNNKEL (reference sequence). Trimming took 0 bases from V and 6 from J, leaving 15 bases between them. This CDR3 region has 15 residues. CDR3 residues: CASSQEYRGSREQYF. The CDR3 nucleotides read TGTGCCAGCAGCCAAGAGTACAGAGGGAGTCGCGAGCAGTACTTC.

The CDR3 region is CSVGRAFQETQYF. The CDR3 DNA follows: TGCAGCGTTGGACGTGCCTTCCAAGAGACCCAGTACTTC. This chain connects TRBV29-1 to TRBJ2-5, with D hard to call. Trimming removed 4 bases from V and 1 base from J, with 10 bases in between. The CDR3 is made up of 13 amino acids. Germline loops: CDR1 SQVTM, CDR2 ANQGSEA.

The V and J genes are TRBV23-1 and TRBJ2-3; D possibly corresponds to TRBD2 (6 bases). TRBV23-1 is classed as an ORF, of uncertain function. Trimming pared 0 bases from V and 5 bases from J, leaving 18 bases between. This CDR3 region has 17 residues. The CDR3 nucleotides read TGCGCCAGCAGTCAATCACCGGGTATGACCGGGGGAGATACGCAGTATTTT. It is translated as CASSQSPGMTGGDTQYF.

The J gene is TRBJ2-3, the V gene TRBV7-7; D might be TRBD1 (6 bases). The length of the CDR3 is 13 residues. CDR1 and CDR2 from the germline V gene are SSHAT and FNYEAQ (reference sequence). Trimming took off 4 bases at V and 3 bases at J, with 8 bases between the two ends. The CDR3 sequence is CASSSGQTDTQYF. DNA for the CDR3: TGTGCCAGCAGCTCCGGACAGACAGATACGCAGTATTTT.

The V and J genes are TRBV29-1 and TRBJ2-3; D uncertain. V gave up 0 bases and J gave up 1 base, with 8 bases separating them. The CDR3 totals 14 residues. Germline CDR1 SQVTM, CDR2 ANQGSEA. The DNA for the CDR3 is TGCAGCGTTGAAGATAGTTCTCGCACAGATACGCAGTATTTT. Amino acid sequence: CSVEDSSRTDTQYF.

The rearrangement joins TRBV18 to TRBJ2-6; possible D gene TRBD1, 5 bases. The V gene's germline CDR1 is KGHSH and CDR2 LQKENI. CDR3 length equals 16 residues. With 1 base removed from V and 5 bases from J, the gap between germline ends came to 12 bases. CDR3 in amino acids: CASSPRQGRWANVLTF. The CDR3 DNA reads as TGTGCCAGCTCACCACGTCAGGGCCGCTGGGCCAACGTCCTGACTTTC. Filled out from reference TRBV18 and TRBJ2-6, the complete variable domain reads NAGVMQNPRHLVRRRGQEARLRCSPMKGHSHVYWYRQLPEEGLKFMVYLQKENIIDESGMPKERFSAEFPKEGPSILRIQQVVRGDSAAYFCASSPRQGRWANVLTFGAGSRLTVL.

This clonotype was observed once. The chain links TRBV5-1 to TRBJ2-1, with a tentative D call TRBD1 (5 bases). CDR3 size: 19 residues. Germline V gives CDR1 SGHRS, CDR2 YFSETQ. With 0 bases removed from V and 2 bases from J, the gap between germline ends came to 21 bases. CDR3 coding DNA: TGCGCCAGCAGCTTGGGATTGTCCCAGGGCCAGGGCGCCTACAATGAGCAGTTCTTC. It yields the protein CASSLGLSQGQGAYNEQFF.

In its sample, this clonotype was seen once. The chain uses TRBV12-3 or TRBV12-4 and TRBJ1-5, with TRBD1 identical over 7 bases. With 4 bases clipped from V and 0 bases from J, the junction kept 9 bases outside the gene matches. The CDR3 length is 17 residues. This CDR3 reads CASSSGQSIHSNQPQHF. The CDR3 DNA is TGTGCCAGCAGTTCGGGACAGAGTATTCATAGCAATCAGCCCCAGCATTTT.

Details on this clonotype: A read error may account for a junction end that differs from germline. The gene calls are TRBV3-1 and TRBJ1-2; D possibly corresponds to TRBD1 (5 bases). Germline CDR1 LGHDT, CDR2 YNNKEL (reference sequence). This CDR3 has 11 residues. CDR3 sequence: CASSQQGGYTF. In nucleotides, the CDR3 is TGCGCCAGCAGCCAGCAGGGTGGCTACACCTTC.

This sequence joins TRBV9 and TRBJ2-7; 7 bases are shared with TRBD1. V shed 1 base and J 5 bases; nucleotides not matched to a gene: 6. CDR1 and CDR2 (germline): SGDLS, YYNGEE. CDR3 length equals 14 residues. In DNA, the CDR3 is TGTGCCAGCAGCGTACGCAACAGGGGCGACGAGCAGTACTTC. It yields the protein CASSVRNRGDEQYF.

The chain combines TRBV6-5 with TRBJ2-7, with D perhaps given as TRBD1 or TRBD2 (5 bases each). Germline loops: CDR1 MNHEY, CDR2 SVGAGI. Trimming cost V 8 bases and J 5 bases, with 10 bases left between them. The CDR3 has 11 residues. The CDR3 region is CASGGWDEQYF. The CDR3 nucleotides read TGTGCCAGCGGGGGATGGGACGAGCAGTACTTC.